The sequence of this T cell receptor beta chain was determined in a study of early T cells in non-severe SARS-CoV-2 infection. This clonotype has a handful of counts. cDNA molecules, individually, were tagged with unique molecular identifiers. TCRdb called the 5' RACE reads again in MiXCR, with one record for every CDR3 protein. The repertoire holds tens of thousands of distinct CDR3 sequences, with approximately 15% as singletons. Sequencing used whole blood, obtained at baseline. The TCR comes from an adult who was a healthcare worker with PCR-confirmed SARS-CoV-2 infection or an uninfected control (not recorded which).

Here the CDR3 DNA reads TGTGCCAGCAGTCTCATGGGGGACAGAAATGAAAAACTGTTTTTT. Its protein product is CASSLMGDRNEKLFF. The V gene is TRBV12-3 or TRBV12-4, the J gene TRBJ1-4; TRBD1 matches 7 bases. The CDR3 covers 15 residues. The junction had 8 bases not matched to a gene; V was cut back by 5 bases and J by 5 bases.